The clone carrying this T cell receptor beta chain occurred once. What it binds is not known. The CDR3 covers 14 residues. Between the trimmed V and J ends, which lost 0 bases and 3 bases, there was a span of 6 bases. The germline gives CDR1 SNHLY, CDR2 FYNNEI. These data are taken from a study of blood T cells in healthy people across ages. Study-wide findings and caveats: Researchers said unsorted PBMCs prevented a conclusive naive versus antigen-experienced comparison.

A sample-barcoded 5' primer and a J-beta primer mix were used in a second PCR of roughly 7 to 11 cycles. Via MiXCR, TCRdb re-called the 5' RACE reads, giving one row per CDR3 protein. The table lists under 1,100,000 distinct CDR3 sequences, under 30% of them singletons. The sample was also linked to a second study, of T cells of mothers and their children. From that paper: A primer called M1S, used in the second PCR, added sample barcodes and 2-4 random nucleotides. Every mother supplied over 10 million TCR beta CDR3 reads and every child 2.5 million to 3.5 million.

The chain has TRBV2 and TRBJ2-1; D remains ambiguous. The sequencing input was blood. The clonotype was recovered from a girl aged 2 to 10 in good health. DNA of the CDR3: TGTGCCAGCAGTGAAGCGGTATACTACAATGAGCAGTTCTTC. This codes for CASSEAVYYNEQFF. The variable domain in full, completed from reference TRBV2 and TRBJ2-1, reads EPEVTQTPSHQVTQMGQEVILRCVPISNHLYFYWYRQILGQKVEFLVSFYNNEISEKSEIFDDQFSVERPDGSNFTLKIRSTKLEDSAMYFCASSEAVYYNEQFFGPGTRLTVL.